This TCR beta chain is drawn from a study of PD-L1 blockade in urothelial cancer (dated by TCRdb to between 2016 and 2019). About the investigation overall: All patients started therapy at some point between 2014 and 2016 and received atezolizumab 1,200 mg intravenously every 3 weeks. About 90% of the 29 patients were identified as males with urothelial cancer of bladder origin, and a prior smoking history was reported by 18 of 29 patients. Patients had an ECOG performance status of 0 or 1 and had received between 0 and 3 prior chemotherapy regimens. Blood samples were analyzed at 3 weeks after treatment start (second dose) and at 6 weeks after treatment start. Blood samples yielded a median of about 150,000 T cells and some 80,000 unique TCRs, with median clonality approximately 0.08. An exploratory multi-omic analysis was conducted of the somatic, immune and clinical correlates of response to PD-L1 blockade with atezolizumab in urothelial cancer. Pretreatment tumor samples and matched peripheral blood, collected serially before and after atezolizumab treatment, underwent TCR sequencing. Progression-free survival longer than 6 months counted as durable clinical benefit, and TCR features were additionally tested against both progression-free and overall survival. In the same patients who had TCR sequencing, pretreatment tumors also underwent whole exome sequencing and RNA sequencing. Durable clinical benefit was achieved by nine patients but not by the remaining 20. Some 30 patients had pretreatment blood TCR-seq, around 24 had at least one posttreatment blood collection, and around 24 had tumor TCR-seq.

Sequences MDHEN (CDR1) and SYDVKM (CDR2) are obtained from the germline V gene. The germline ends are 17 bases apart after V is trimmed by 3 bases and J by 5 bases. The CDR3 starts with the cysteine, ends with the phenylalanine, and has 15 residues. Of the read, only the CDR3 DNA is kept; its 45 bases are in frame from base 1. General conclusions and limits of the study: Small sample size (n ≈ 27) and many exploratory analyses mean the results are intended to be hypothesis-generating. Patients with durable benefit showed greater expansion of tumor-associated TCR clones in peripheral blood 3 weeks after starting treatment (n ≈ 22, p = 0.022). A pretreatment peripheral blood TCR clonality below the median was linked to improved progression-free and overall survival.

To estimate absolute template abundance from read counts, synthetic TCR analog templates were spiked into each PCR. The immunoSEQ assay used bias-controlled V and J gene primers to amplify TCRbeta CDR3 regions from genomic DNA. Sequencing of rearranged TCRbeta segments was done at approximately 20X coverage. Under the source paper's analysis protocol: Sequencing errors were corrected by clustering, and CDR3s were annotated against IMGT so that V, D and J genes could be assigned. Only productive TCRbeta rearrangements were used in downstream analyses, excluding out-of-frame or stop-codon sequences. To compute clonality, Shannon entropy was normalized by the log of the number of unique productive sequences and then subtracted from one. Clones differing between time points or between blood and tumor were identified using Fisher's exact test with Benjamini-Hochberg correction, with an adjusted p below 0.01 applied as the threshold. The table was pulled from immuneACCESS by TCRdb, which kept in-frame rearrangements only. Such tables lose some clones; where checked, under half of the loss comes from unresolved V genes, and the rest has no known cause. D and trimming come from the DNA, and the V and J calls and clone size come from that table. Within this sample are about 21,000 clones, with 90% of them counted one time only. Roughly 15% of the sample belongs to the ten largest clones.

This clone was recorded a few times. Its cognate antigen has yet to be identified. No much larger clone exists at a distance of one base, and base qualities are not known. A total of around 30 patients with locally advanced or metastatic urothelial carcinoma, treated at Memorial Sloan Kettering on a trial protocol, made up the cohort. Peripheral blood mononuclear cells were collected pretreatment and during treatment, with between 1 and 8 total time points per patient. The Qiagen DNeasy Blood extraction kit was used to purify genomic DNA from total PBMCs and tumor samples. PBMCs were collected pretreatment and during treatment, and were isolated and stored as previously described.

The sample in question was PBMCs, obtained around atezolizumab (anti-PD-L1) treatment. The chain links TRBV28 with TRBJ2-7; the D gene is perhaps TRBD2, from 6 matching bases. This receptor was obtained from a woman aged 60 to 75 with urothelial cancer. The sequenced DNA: TGTGCCAGCAGTTTTCGTGGAGGGGTCATCGACGAGCAGTACTTC. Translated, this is CASSFRGGVIDEQYF.